Each of the 22 T cell receptor beta chains below was sequenced from the same sample in a study of T cell responses to AZD1222 COVID-19 vaccine. Measured with immunoSEQ multiplex PCR; TCRdb has only the in-frame clones, and not every one. The sample lists over 150,000 clones; roughly 90% were seen once. The sequences come from peripheral blood, collected 28 days after the second AZD1222 dose. The receptors come from an adult who received the AZD1222 COVID-19 vaccine.

The rearrangement uses TRBV4-2 and TRBJ2-1; a weak D match, TRBD1 (5 bases). The germline V and J ends were trimmed by 0 bases and 2 bases, with 14 bases remaining between them. Looked up from germline, CDR1 is LGHNA and CDR2 is YNFKEQ. CDR3 size: 17 residues. CDR3 nucleotides: TGTGCCAGCAGCCAAGATCGGGCAGACAGCCCCTACAATGAGCAGTTCTTC. It translates to CASSQDRADSPYNEQFF.

The chain links TRBV3-1 (or the pseudogene TRBV3-2) to TRBJ1-5; TRBD1 might be the D (5 bases). CDR1 is LGHDT, CDR2 YNNKEL, per germline (reference sequence). V was pared by 4 bases and J by 6 bases, with 22 bases between. The length of the CDR3 is 17 residues. The DNA of the CDR3 is TGTGCCAGCAGCCCATATTCGGGGGGAGGTCGTGGTCAGCCCCAGCATTTT. This gives the protein CASSPYSGGGRGQPQHF.

The chain links TRBV19 to TRBJ2-2, with D tentatively TRBD2 (7 bases). The CDR3 loop spans 15 amino acids. Between the trimmed V and J ends, which lost 10 bases and 4 bases, there was a span of 19 bases. Germline V lookup: CDR1 LNHDA, CDR2 SQIVND (reference sequence). The CDR3 bases are TGTGCCACAAGCCCTCGGGGGGCTAGCACCGGGGAGCTGTTTTTT. Translation: CATSPRGASTGELFF.

The V and J genes are TRBV18 and TRBJ1-5; possibly TRBD1 for D (5 bases). V was shortened by 0 bases and J by 2 bases, with 11 bases between the two germline ends. Germline CDR1 KGHSH, CDR2 LQKENI. CDR3 length: 16 residues. The CDR3 DNA follows: TGTGCCAGCTCACCACCGAATAGGGGTGGCAATCAGCCCCAGCATTTT. Amino acid sequence: CASSPPNRGGNQPQHF.

This rearrangement joins TRBV6-5 to TRBJ2-3, with TRBD2 identical over 13 bases. Looked up from germline, CDR1 is MNHEY and CDR2 is SVGAGI. The CDR3 totals 15 residues. Losses at the gene ends were 7 bases for V and 4 bases for J; bases not matched to a gene: 5. In DNA form, the CDR3 reads TGTGCCAGCACCTCAGGACTAGCGGGGGCAGATACGCAGTATTTT. Protein sequence: CASTSGLAGADTQYF.

The chain has TRBV7-9 and TRBJ1-2; no reliable D call. Germline assignment: CDR1 SEHNR and CDR2 FQNEAQ (reference sequence). V was shortened by 1 base and J by 4 bases, with 10 bases between the two germline ends. The CDR3 is made up of 14 amino acids. CDR3 in DNA: TGTGCCAGCAGCTTAGATGCGGTTAGCTATGGCTACACCTTC. It codes for CASSLDAVSYGYTF.

The V gene is TRBV11-3, the J gene TRBJ1-6; TRBD1 is a possible D gene (6 bases). CDR3 length equals 14 residues. Between the trimmed V and J ends, which lost 2 bases and 5 bases, there was a span of 7 bases. Germline values: CDR1 SGHNT, CDR2 YENEEA. CDR3 region: CASSLSGDNSPLHF. In DNA, the CDR3 is TGTGCCAGCAGCTTATCAGGGGATAATTCACCCCTCCACTTT.

The rearrangement uses TRBV2 and TRBJ1-4, with TRBD1 as a possible D gene (6 bases). The CDR3 is 19 residues long. Germline V lookup: CDR1 SNHLY, CDR2 FYNNEI. V was shortened by 6 bases and J by 7 bases, with 30 bases between the two germline ends. The CDR3 loop is CASSARGARVQTGGEKLFF. The CDR3 DNA follows: TGTGCCAGCAGCGCCCGGGGGGCGCGTGTGCAAACGGGGGGTGAAAAACTGTTTTTT. The variable domain in full, completed from reference TRBV2 and TRBJ1-4, reads EPEVTQTPSHQVTQMGQEVILRCVPISNHLYFYWYRQILGQKVEFLVSFYNNEISEKSEIFDDQFSVERPDGSNFTLKIRSTKLEDSAMYFCASSARGARVQTGGEKLFFGSGTQLSVL.

The V gene is TRBV5-4, the J gene TRBJ2-1; TRBD1 matches 9 bases. Germline-derived CDR1 and CDR2 are SGHNT and YYREEE (reference sequence). The CDR3 covers 13 residues. With 4 bases clipped from V and 8 bases from J, the junction kept 4 bases outside the gene matches. Here the CDR3 reads CASSPGQGYEQFF. CDR3 coding DNA: TGTGCCAGCAGCCCGGGACAGGGATATGAGCAGTTCTTC.

The chain links TRBV6-5 to TRBJ2-5, with a tentative D call TRBD1 (6 bases). Germline CDR1 and CDR2: MNHEY and SVGAGI. The CDR3 covers 13 residues. V lost 6 bases to trimming and J lost 5 bases, with 13 bases between them. The CDR3 region is CASSLTGWETQYF. CDR3 DNA sequence: TGTGCCAGCAGCTTAACAGGGTGGGAGACCCAGTACTTC.

This chain joins TRBV7-9 and TRBJ1-6; 7 positions match TRBD1. This CDR3 has 16 amino acids. V lost 5 bases and J lost 7; bases outside the gene matches: 11. CDR1 is SEHNR, CDR2 FQNEAQ, per germline (reference sequence). For the CDR3, the DNA is TGTGCCAGCAGCCTAACAGGGGCCTACCTAAATTCACCCCTCCACTTT. Translation: CASSLTGAYLNSPLHF.

The chain couples TRBV12-5 to TRBJ1-2; 8 nucleotides match TRBD1. This CDR3 has 15 amino acids. In germline, CDR1 is LGHNT, CDR2 FRNRAP. V was clipped by 3 bases and J by 3 bases; unmatched bases: 6. The CDR3 coding sequence is TGTGCTAGTGGTTTCCTGGACAGGGCGTACTATGGCTACACCTTC. Translation: CASGFLDRAYYGYTF.

The chain is built from TRBV2 and TRBJ1-5; 8 positions agree with TRBD1. The CDR3 has 15 amino acids. Germline CDR1 reads SNHLY; CDR2 reads FYNNEI. The junction had 8 bases not matched to a gene; V was cut back by 6 bases and J by 4 bases. The CDR3 loop is CASRRQGLTNQPQHF. In nucleotides, the CDR3 is TGTGCCAGCAGGCGACAGGGGCTGACAAATCAGCCCCAGCATTTT.

This chain uses TRBV15 with TRBJ1-1; no definite D call. This CDR3 region has 13 residues. CDR1 and CDR2 (germline): LNHNV, YYDKDF (reference sequence). V lost 0 bases, J lost 4 bases, and 6 bases lay in between. The CDR3 here is CATSRDLSTEAFF. The CDR3 region has the DNA TGTGCCACCAGCAGAGATTTGTCCACTGAAGCTTTCTTT.

The V gene is TRBV19, the J gene TRBJ2-6; no clear D. The germline V gene encodes CDR1 LNHDA and CDR2 SQIVND (reference sequence). Trimming removed 5 bases from V and 6 bases from J, with 17 bases in between. The CDR3 has 16 residues. This chain's CDR3 is CASSFESLPAANVLTF. The CDR3 nucleotides read TGTGCCAGTAGTTTTGAGAGTCTACCCGCGGCCAACGTCCTGACTTTC. The full variable domain, rest sourced from reference TRBV19 and TRBJ2-6, is DGGITQSPKYLFRKEGQNVTLSCEQNLNHDAMYWYRQDPGQGLRLIYYSQIVNDFQKGDIAEGYSVSREKKESFPLTVTSAQKNPTAFYLCASSFESLPAANVLTFGAGSRLTVL.

This chain connects TRBV2 to TRBJ1-6, with 10 bases aligning to TRBD1. CDR1 and CDR2 (germline): SNHLY, FYNNEI. Losses at the gene ends were 2 bases for V and 12 bases for J; bases not matched to a gene: 7. The CDR3 extends over 15 amino acids. CDR3 in DNA: TGTGCCAGCAGTGAATTCGGGACAGGGGTAAGACCCCTCCACTTT. This codes for CASSEFGTGVRPLHF.

The genes are TRBV25-1 and TRBJ1-6; tentatively, D is TRBD1 (5 bases). The CDR3 consists of 16 residues. Germline V CDR1 and CDR2: MGHDK, SYGVNS. Trimming removed 0 bases from V and 1 base from J, with 7 bases in between. CDR3 amino acids: CASSEYTGSYNSPLHF. DNA for the CDR3: TGTGCCAGCAGTGAATACACAGGTTCCTATAATTCACCCCTCCACTTT. Looking up the rest from reference TRBV25-1 and TRBJ1-6 gives the full variable domain: EADIYQTPRYLVIGTGKKITLECSQTMGHDKMYWYQQDPGMELHLIHYSYGVNSTEKGDLSSESTVSRIRTEHFPLTLESARPSHTSQYLCASSEYTGSYNSPLHFGNGTRLTVT.

The chain combines TRBV30 with TRBJ1-2; unclear D gene. CDR1 and CDR2 (germline): GTSNPN, SVGIG (reference sequence). The V gene lost 4 bases and the J gene lost 8 bases, with 8 bases spanning the gap. The CDR3 sequence is 10 residues long. The CDR3 sequence: CAWTAGGYTF. The CDR3 DNA follows: TGTGCCTGGACCGCCGGGGGCTACACCTTC.

The V gene is TRBV4-2, the J gene TRBJ1-2, with D uncertain. Looked up from germline, CDR1 is LGHNA and CDR2 is YNFKEQ. The CDR3 spans 15 residues. Trimming shortened V by 3 bases and J by 0 bases, and 11 bases separated the two germline ends. CDR3 loop: CASSHLQGSNYGYTF. The CDR3 DNA reads TGTGCCAGCAGCCACCTACAAGGATCTAACTATGGCTACACCTTC.

The chain carries TRBV15 and TRBJ2-7, with 8 bases that match TRBD2. The V gene end was trimmed by 3 bases and the J gene end by 5 bases; junction bases not matched to a gene: 6. Germline values: CDR1 LNHNV, CDR2 YYDKDF (reference sequence). The CDR3 loop spans 14 amino acids. The CDR3 protein is CATSSRGGADEQYF. DNA for the CDR3: TGTGCCACCAGCAGCCGGGGGGGGGCCGACGAGCAGTACTTC.

V and J are TRBV6-6 and TRBJ1-6, with a weak D call TRBD1 (5 bases). Germline CDR1 reads MNHNY; CDR2 reads SVGAGI (reference sequence). The CDR3 consists of 15 residues. The V gene lost 2 bases and the J gene lost 4 bases, with 9 bases spanning the gap. This chain's CDR3 is CASSYGGTYNSPLHF. The CDR3 DNA follows: TGTGCCAGCAGTTACGGGGGAACTTATAATTCACCCCTCCACTTT.

The chain recombines TRBV14 with TRBJ2-7; D call uncertain. Trimming took 1 base from V and 4 from J, leaving 5 bases between them. The length of the CDR3 is 12 residues. Looked up from germline, CDR1 is SGHDN and CDR2 is FVKESK. This CDR3 reads CASSQGRYEQYF. In DNA, the CDR3 is TGTGCCAGCAGCCAAGGCCGATACGAGCAGTACTTC.